Below, 4 T cell receptor beta chains from the same sample are listed, as sequenced in a study of graft-versus-host responses after intestinal transplantation. TCRdb keeps only in-frame clones here, not all; method: immunoSEQ multiplex PCR. The table lists around 110,000 clones, about nine tenths of them singletons, with about 0.18% in the top ten. No cognate antigen is known for these TCRs. The sample in question was unstimulated CD4+ T cells sorted from spleen or lymph node cells, obtained before intestinal transplant. The source of these receptors is a human donor who received an intestinal transplant.

This clone showed up just once. This sequence joins TRBV5-4 and TRBJ1-1; a weak D match, TRBD1 (6 bases). The CDR3 covers 16 residues. Between the trimmed V and J ends, which lost 2 bases and 0 bases, there was a span of 14 bases. Germline CDR1 reads SGHNT; CDR2 reads YYREEE (reference sequence). The CDR3 protein is CASSFGGRAMNTEAFF. Written as DNA, the CDR3 is TGTGCCAGCAGCTTCGGGGGGCGGGCGATGAACACTGAAGCTTTCTTT.

The chain carries TRBV28 and TRBJ2-3; 10 bases are shared with TRBD2. The junction had 8 bases not matched to a gene; V was cut back by 8 bases and J by 0 bases. Per germline, CDR1 MDHEN and CDR2 SYDVKM. This CDR3 is 16 amino acids long. The CDR3 DNA sequence: TGTGCCAGCGGGCTAGCGGGAGTAATAAGCACAGATACGCAGTATTTT. Translation: CASGLAGVISTDTQYF.

V usage is TRBV2 and J usage is TRBJ2-1; D may be TRBD2 (5 bases). The germline V gene encodes CDR1 SNHLY and CDR2 FYNNEI. V gave up 6 bases and J gave up 0 bases, with 9 bases separating them. The CDR3 loop spans 14 amino acids. CDR3 nucleotides: TGTGCCAGCAGCTGGAGGTTCTCCTACAATGAGCAGTTCTTC. Amino acid sequence: CASSWRFSYNEQFF.

The chain employs TRBV5-4 and TRBJ2-7; maybe TRBD1 (5 bases). The CDR3 sequence is 13 residues long. The germline V gene encodes CDR1 SGHNT and CDR2 YYREEE (reference sequence). V was cut by 4 bases and J by 4 bases, with 12 bases left in between. CDR3 coding DNA: TGTGCCAGCAGCCTGGGGCTTTTTTACGAGCAGTACTTC. This encodes CASSLGLFYEQYF.